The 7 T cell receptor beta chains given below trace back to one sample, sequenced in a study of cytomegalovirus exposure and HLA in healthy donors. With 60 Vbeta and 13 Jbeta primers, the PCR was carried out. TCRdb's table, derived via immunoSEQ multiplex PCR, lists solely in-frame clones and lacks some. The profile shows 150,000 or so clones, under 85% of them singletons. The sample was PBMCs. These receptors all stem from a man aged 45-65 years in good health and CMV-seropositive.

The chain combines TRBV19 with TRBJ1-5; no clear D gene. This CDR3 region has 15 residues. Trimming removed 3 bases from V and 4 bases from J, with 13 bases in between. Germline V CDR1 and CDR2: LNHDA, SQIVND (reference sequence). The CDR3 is CASSMPGIYNQPQHF. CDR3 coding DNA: TGTGCCAGTAGTATGCCCGGGATATATAATCAGCCCCAGCATTTT.

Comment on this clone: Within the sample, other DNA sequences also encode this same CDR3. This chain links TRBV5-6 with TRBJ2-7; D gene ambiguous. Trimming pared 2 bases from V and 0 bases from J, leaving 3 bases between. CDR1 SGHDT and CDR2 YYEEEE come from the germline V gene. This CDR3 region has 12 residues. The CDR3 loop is CASSFGSYEQYF. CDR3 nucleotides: TGTGCCAGCAGCTTCGGCTCCTACGAGCAGTACTTC.

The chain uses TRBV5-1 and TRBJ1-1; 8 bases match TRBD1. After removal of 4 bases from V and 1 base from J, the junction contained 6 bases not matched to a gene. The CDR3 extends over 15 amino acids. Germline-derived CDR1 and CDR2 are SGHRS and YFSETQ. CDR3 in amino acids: CASSAETGANTEAFF. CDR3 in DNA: TGCGCCAGCAGCGCTGAGACAGGGGCGAACACTGAAGCTTTCTTT.

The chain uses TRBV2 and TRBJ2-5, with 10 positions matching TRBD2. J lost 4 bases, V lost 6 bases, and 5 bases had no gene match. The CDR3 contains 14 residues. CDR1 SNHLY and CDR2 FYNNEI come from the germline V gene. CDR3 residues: CASRSRLAGETQYF. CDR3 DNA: TGTGCCAGCAGATCACGACTAGCGGGAGAGACCCAGTACTTC. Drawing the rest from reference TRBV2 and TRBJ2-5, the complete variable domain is EPEVTQTPSHQVTQMGQEVILRCVPISNHLYFYWYRQILGQKVEFLVSFYNNEISEKSEIFDDQFSVERPDGSNFTLKIRSTKLEDSAMYFCASRSRLAGETQYFGPGTRLLVL.

The CDR3 coding sequence is TGTGCCAGCAGTTCCCCAGGATCCTATCAGCCCCAGCATTTT. Amino acid sequence: CASSSPGSYQPQHF. This sequence joins TRBV28 and TRBJ1-5; no firm D call. The CDR3 covers 14 residues. Trimming took 4 bases from V and 5 from J, leaving 12 bases between them. Germline loops: CDR1 MDHEN, CDR2 SYDVKM. The full variable domain, its missing parts supplied by reference TRBV28 and TRBJ1-5, is DVKVTQSSRYLVKRTGEKVFLECVQDMDHENMFWYRQDPGLGLRLIYFSYDVKMKEKGDIPEGYSVSREKKERFSLILESASTNQTSMYLCASSSPGSYQPQHFGDGTRLSIL.

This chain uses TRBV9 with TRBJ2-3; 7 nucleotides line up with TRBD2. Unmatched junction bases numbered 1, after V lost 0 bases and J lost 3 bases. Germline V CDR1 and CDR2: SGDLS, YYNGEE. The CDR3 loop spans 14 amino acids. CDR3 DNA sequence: TGTGCCAGCAGCGTAGTCGGGAGGACAGATACGCAGTATTTT. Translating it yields CASSVVGRTDTQYF.

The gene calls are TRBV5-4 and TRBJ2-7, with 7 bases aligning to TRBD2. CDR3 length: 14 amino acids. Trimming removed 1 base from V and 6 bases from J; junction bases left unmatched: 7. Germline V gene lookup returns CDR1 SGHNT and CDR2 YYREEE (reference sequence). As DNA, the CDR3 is TGTGCCAGCAGCTTGAAGCGGGACGCCGGCGAGCAGTACTTC. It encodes CASSLKRDAGEQYF.